The 30 T cell receptor beta chains reported below all come from one sample, sequenced in a study of blood T cell repertoires in COVID-19 (dated by TCRdb to about 2020). Receptor libraries were prepared by the immunoSEQ multiplex PCR assay. TCRdb limited this immuneACCESS table to in-frame rearrangements with V and J called. A share of clones is missing; checked studies link under half to unresolved V genes, and the rest is unexplained. This sample comprises around 340,000 clones, about 88% of them detected only once. Of the sample, 0.95% to 1.1% falls within the top ten clones. Sequencing was performed on PBMCs or T cells enriched from blood (not recorded which). These receptor sequences come from a woman in her 30s who had been exposed to COVID-19.

The chain combines TRBV19 with TRBJ2-2; D not resolved. The germline CDR1 and CDR2 sequences are LNHDA and SQIVND (reference sequence). The CDR3 runs to 16 residues. The germline V and J ends were trimmed by 3 bases and 4 bases, with 15 bases remaining between them. CDR3 DNA sequence: TGTGCCAGTAGTATGAGTAACCTAATCGGCACCGGGGAGCTGTTTTTT. Its protein is CASSMSNLIGTGELFF.

The J gene is TRBJ1-1, the V gene TRBV10-3, with D tentatively TRBD1 (6 bases). The V end was cut by 6 bases, the J end by 3 bases, with 11 bases between. The CDR3 runs to 13 residues. The germline CDR1 and CDR2 sequences are ENHRY and SYGVKD. CDR3 residues: CAISRTADTEAFF. In nucleotides, the CDR3 is TGTGCCATCAGCCGGACAGCCGACACTGAAGCTTTCTTT.

The rearrangement uses TRBV5-1 and TRBJ2-1, with TRBD2 as a possible D gene (6 bases). The CDR3 sequence is 15 residues long. The germline V gene has CDR1 SGHRS and CDR2 YFSETQ. With 0 bases removed from V and 1 base from J, the gap between germline ends came to 8 bases. The DNA for the CDR3 is TGCGCCAGCAGCTTGGAGGGGACTTCCTACAATGAGCAGTTCTTC. This encodes CASSLEGTSYNEQFF.

Only one count was recorded for this clone. The DNA for the CDR3 is TGTGCCTGGAGTGGAGGGCTGTACAATGAGCAGTTCTTC. Its translation: CAWSGGLYNEQFF. The rearrangement uses TRBV30 and TRBJ2-1; tentative D call: TRBD2 (5 bases). Germline-derived CDR1 and CDR2 are GTSNPN and SVGIG (reference sequence). The CDR3 spans 13 residues. The V end lost 1 base, the J end lost 4 bases, and 8 bases lay between the germline ends.

DNA of the CDR3: TGTGCCAGCAGCCCGGGGGGCGGCAATGAGCAGTTCTTC. It specifies CASSPGGGNEQFF. The chain joins TRBV5-6 to TRBJ2-1, with D possibly being TRBD2 (7 bases). The CDR3 is made up of 13 amino acids. Trimming removed 4 bases at V and 6 bases at J, with 11 bases between. Germline CDR1 and CDR2: SGHDT and YYEEEE.

The chain has TRBV19 and TRBJ2-7, with 7 nucleotides matching TRBD1. The germline V gene encodes CDR1 LNHDA and CDR2 SQIVND (reference sequence). CDR3 size: 14 residues. V was pared by 9 bases and J by 1 base, with 9 bases of the junction left unmatched. The CDR3 is CASNRDSFSYEQYF. The CDR3, as DNA: TGTGCCAGCAACCGGGACAGCTTTTCCTACGAGCAGTACTTC.

The J gene is TRBJ2-7, the V gene TRBV28; tentatively, D is TRBD2 (6 bases). With 3 bases removed from V and 4 bases from J, the gap between germline ends came to 19 bases. CDR3 length equals 16 residues. The germline V gene encodes CDR1 MDHEN and CDR2 SYDVKM. The CDR3 DNA reads TGTGCCAGCAGTTTTTGGTCTGCGGTGGGGAGGTACGAGCAGTACTTC. Translation gives CASSFWSAVGRYEQYF.

The genes are TRBV5-1 and TRBJ1-4; tentatively, D is TRBD1 (5 bases). From germline, CDR1 is SGHRS and CDR2 YFSETQ. This CDR3 spans 14 amino acids. V was clipped by 3 bases and J by 8 bases, with 14 bases between them. CDR3 amino acids: CASSSQAEGEKLFF. The DNA of the CDR3 is TGCGCCAGCAGCTCACAGGCGGAGGGAGAAAAACTGTTTTTT. Complete variable domain (other parts from reference TRBV5-1 and TRBJ1-4): KAGVTQTPRYLIKTRGQQVTLSCSPISGHRSVSWYQQTPGQGLQFLFEYFSETQRNKGNFPGRFSGRQFSNSRSEMNVSTLELGDSALYLCASSSQAEGEKLFFGSGTQLSVL.

The chain combines TRBV28 with TRBJ2-2, with TRBD2 identical over 7 bases. CDR1 and CDR2 from the germline V gene are MDHEN and SYDVKM. The V and J ends lost 11 bases and 2 bases, in that order; junction bases with no gene match: 8. The CDR3 is 14 residues long. DNA for the CDR3: TGTGCCGGGGGGGAAGGGTTCAACACCGGGGAGCTGTTTTTT. Translated: CAGGEGFNTGELFF. Supplemented by reference TRBV28 and TRBJ2-2, the full variable domain reads DVKVTQSSRYLVKRTGEKVFLECVQDMDHENMFWYRQDPGLGLRLIYFSYDVKMKEKGDIPEGYSVSREKKERFSLILESASTNQTSMYLCAGGEGFNTGELFFGEGSRLTVL.

The V gene is TRBV5-1, the J gene TRBJ2-2, with TRBD2 matching 10 bases. V lost 4 bases, J lost 2 bases, and 8 bases stayed unmatched. CDR1 and CDR2 (germline): SGHRS, YFSETQ. The CDR3 is 17 amino acids. The CDR3 sequence: CASSPMTSGLNTGELFF. CDR3 DNA: TGCGCCAGCAGCCCGATGACTAGCGGGCTTAACACCGGGGAGCTGTTTTTT. The whole variable domain, remainder taken from reference TRBV5-1 and TRBJ2-2, is KAGVTQTPRYLIKTRGQQVTLSCSPISGHRSVSWYQQTPGQGLQFLFEYFSETQRNKGNFPGRFSGRQFSNSRSEMNVSTLELGDSALYLCASSPMTSGLNTGELFFGEGSRLTVL.

The chain employs TRBV28 and TRBJ1-4; D perhaps matches TRBD1 (5 bases). Germline values: CDR1 MDHEN, CDR2 SYDVKM. The V gene lost 11 bases and the J gene lost 7 bases, with 23 bases spanning the gap. The CDR3 covers 15 residues. CDR3 bases: TGTGCCGTTACGGGGCGCGGGGGGGTCGGTGAAAAACTGTTTTTT. It codes for CAVTGRGGVGEKLFF.

The rearrangement links TRBV10-3 to TRBJ1-4, with D tentatively TRBD1 (5 bases). Germline V gene sequence: CDR1 ENHRY, CDR2 SYGVKD. This CDR3 is 16 amino acids long. V lost 4 bases, J lost 7 bases, and 19 bases lay in between. CDR3 sequence (DNA): TGTGCCATCAGTGGTTCCGTCGGGTCAGGGATTGAAAAACTGTTTTTT. The encoded protein is CAISGSVGSGIEKLFF.

The rearrangement uses TRBV5-1 and TRBJ1-1; no clear D gene. CDR3 length: 13 residues. Per germline, CDR1 SGHRS and CDR2 YFSETQ. The germline V and J ends were trimmed by 0 bases and 1 base, with 4 bases remaining between them. The CDR3 bases are TGCGCCAGCAGCTTGGTCAGGAACACTGAAGCTTTCTTT. It yields the protein CASSLVRNTEAFF.

This chain links TRBV4-1 with TRBJ1-2; 7 bases match TRBD1. Losses at the gene ends were 1 base for V and 4 bases for J; bases not matched to a gene: 9. The CDR3 consists of 16 residues. The V gene's germline CDR1 is MGHRA and CDR2 YSYEKL. The CDR3 region is CASSQALQGWPYGYTF. CDR3 sequence (DNA): TGCGCCAGCAGCCAAGCCCTACAGGGGTGGCCCTATGGCTACACCTTC.

The chain uses TRBV27 and TRBJ2-6, with a tentative D call TRBD2 (5 bases). Germline lookup yields CDR1 MNHEY and CDR2 SMNVEV (reference sequence). The V end was cut by 6 bases, the J end by 1 base, with 10 bases between. The CDR3 sequence is 15 residues long. The CDR3 here is CASSPGFSGANVLTF. The CDR3, as DNA: TGTGCCAGCAGCCCGGGATTTTCTGGGGCCAACGTCCTGACTTTC.

The J gene is TRBJ2-7, the V gene TRBV30; TRBD1 agrees at 8 bases. The V gene's germline CDR1 is GTSNPN and CDR2 SVGIG (reference sequence). The V and J ends lost 4 bases and 6 bases, in that order; junction bases with no gene match: 14. This CDR3 comprises 15 residues. The CDR3 bases are TGTGCCTGGACCCCCCCGGACAGGGATCTTCGCGAGCAGTACTTC. This sequence encodes CAWTPPDRDLREQYF. Variable domain in full (rest from reference TRBV30 and TRBJ2-7): SQTIHQWPATLVQPVGSPLSLECTVEGTSNPNLYWYRQAAGRGLQLLFYSVGIGQISSEVPQNLSASRPQDRQFILSSKKLLLSDSGFYLCAWTPPDRDLREQYFGPGTRLTVT.

The chain is built from TRBV4-1 and TRBJ2-7; tentatively, D is TRBD2 (6 bases). The CDR3 has 14 residues. V lost 1 base and J 2 bases, leaving 9 bases between the germline ends. The V gene's germline CDR1 is MGHRA and CDR2 YSYEKL. In nucleotides, the CDR3 is TGCGCCAGCAGCCAAGGTGCGGGGACCTACGAGCAGTACTTC. Translating gives CASSQGAGTYEQYF.

Concerning this clone itself: One junction end does not reproduce the germline sequence, and a read error may be involved. The CDR3 is CASSLDGAEHF. As DNA, the CDR3 is TGTGCCAGCAGCTTAGATGGGGCCGAGCACTTC. This rearrangement joins TRBV7-2 to TRBJ2-4; TRBD1 might be the D (5 bases). Germline lookup yields CDR1 SGHTA and CDR2 FQGNSA. This CDR3 contains 11 residues.

This chain joins TRBV21-1 and TRBJ2-5; no DNA check was done on the table's D call, TRBD2. TRBV21-1 is annotated as a pseudogene. CDR3 length: 17 residues. The CDR3: CASSKGGSPSGQETQYF. The CDR3 coding sequence is TGTGCCAGCAGCAAAGGGGGCAGTCCTAGCGGACAAGAGACCCAGTACTTC.

This chain links TRBV28 with TRBJ1-2; TRBD1 matches at 7 bases. The germline V gene encodes CDR1 MDHEN and CDR2 SYDVKM. CDR3 length equals 14 residues. J lost 5 bases, V lost 2 bases, and 5 bases had no gene match. Here the CDR3 DNA reads TGTGCCAGCAGTTTAGAGGGGGCTCGGTATGGCTACACCTTC. As protein: CASSLEGARYGYTF.

The gene calls are TRBV27 and TRBJ2-7; 7 bases agree with TRBD2. CDR1 and CDR2 from the germline V gene are MNHEY and SMNVEV (reference sequence). CDR3 length: 16 residues. The V segment lost 0 bases and the J segment 2 bases; nucleotides outside the gene matches: 7. CDR3 amino acids: CASSLSASGITYEQYF. The CDR3 coding sequence is TGTGCCAGCAGTTTATCGGCTAGCGGAATTACCTACGAGCAGTACTTC.

The chain couples TRBV7-9 to TRBJ2-7; the match to TRBD1 covers 9 bases. From germline, CDR1 is SEHNR and CDR2 FQNEAQ (reference sequence). The CDR3 has 14 amino acids. V lost 5 bases, J lost 4 bases, and 6 bases stayed unmatched. CDR3 sequence: CASSRTGGRYEQYF. The CDR3 bases are TGTGCCAGCAGCCGAACAGGGGGCCGATACGAGCAGTACTTC.

This chain connects TRBV19 to TRBJ2-6; TRBD2 matches 12 bases. With V trimmed by 6 bases and J by 3 bases, 9 bases remained unmatched. Germline V CDR1 and CDR2: LNHDA, SQIVND (reference sequence). The CDR3 runs 18 residues. The CDR3 DNA follows: TGTGCCAGTAGCTCCCCGCTAGCGGGAGGGAGTGGGGCCAACGTCCTGACTTTC. It specifies CASSSPLAGGSGANVLTF.

This clone was observed a few times. This chain links TRBV6-5 with TRBJ2-7, with 14 nucleotides matching TRBD2. The CDR3 runs to 16 residues. V lost 3 bases to trimming and J lost 7 bases; unmatched junction nucleotides: 8. CDR1 and CDR2 (germline): MNHEY, SVGAGI. In nucleotides, the CDR3 is TGTGCCAGCAGTTATTTGACTAGCGGGAGGGGGTTGGAGCAGTACTTC. Translated: CASSYLTSGRGLEQYF.

The genes are TRBV5-1 and TRBJ2-5; 8 nucleotides align to TRBD2. The CDR3 loop spans 17 amino acids. Per the germline V gene, CDR1 is SGHRS and CDR2 is YFSETQ. The ends lost 0 bases at V and 1 base at J; junction bases unmatched: 8. CDR3 DNA: TGCGCCAGCAGCTTGGAGCCTAGCGGGCGACCCCAAGAGACCCAGTACTTC. It is translated as CASSLEPSGRPQETQYF.

The V and J genes are TRBV18 and TRBJ1-2, with 9 nucleotides matching TRBD1. V lost 2 bases and J lost 2; bases outside the gene matches: 6. Germline V gene data show CDR1 as KGHSH and CDR2 as LQKENI. The CDR3 is made up of 16 amino acids. The CDR3 reads CASSPGNGQGNYGYTF. CDR3 DNA: TGTGCCAGCTCACCAGGTAACGGACAGGGGAACTATGGCTACACCTTC. The whole variable domain, filled in from reference TRBV18 and TRBJ1-2, reads NAGVMQNPRHLVRRRGQEARLRCSPMKGHSHVYWYRQLPEEGLKFMVYLQKENIIDESGMPKERFSAEFPKEGPSILRIQQVVRGDSAAYFCASSPGNGQGNYGYTFGSGTRLTVV.

This rearrangement joins TRBV29-1 to TRBJ2-4; 7 bases are shared with TRBD2. V dropped 4 bases and J dropped 1; count of bases not matched to a gene: 10. This CDR3 spans 16 amino acids. Germline lookup yields CDR1 SQVTM and CDR2 ANQGSEA. CDR3: CSVAGPAGAAKNIQYF. The CDR3, as DNA: TGCAGCGTTGCGGGTCCGGCGGGAGCGGCCAAAAACATTCAGTACTTC.

V usage is TRBV5-6 and J usage is TRBJ1-1; D is possibly TRBD1 (6 bases). The V gene's germline CDR1 is SGHDT and CDR2 YYEEEE. V dropped 1 base and J dropped 1 base, with 11 bases sitting between them. The CDR3 is 15 amino acids. CDR3 region: CASSLSGQTNTEAFF. CDR3 bases: TGTGCCAGCAGCTTGAGCGGACAGACGAACACTGAAGCTTTCTTT.

This clone was seen only a few times. V gene TRBV9 combines with J gene TRBJ1-2; perhaps TRBD1 as D (6 bases). This CDR3 contains 13 residues. Germline V gene lookup returns CDR1 SGDLS and CDR2 YYNGEE. Trimming took 1 base from V and 6 from J, leaving 10 bases between them. The CDR3 region has the DNA TGTGCCAGCAGCGTATATCGACAGGATGGCTACACCTTC. It translates to CASSVYRQDGYTF.

This chain connects TRBV6-4 to TRBJ2-7, with TRBD1 as a possible D gene (7 bases). V lost 0 bases to trimming and J lost 1 base, with 16 bases between them. The CDR3 sequence is 17 residues long. The germline V gene encodes CDR1 MRHNA and CDR2 SNTAGT. In DNA, the CDR3 is TGTGCCAGCAGTGACTCGTCGGGGGCAGGGGGTTCCTACGAGCAGTACTTC. This translates into CASSDSSGAGGSYEQYF.